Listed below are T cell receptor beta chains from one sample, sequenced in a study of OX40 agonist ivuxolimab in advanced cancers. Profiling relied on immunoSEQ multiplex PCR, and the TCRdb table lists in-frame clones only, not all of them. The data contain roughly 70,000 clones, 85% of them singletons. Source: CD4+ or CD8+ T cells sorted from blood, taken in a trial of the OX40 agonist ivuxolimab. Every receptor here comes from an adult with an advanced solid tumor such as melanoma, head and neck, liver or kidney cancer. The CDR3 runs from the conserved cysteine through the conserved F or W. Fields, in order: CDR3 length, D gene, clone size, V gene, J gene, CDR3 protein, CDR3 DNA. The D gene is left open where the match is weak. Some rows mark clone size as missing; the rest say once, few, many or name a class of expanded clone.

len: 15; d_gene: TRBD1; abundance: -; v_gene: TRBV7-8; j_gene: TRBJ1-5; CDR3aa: CASSLRDRVNQPQHF; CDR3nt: TGTGCCAGCAGCTTACGGGACAGGGTAAATCAGCCCCAGCATTTT
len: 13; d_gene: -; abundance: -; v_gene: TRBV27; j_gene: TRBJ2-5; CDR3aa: CASSLGPGETQYF; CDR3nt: TGTGCCAGCAGTTTGGGGCCTGGAGAGACCCAGTACTTC
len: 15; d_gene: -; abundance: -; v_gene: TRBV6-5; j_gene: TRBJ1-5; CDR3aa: CASTSGQIGNQPQHF; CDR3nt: TGTGCCAGCACCTCCGGGCAGATCGGCAATCAGCCCCAGCATTTT
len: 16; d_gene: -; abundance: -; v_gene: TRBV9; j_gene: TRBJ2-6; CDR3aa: CASSGRQDSGANVLTF; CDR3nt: TGTGCCAGCAGCGGGAGACAGGACTCTGGGGCCAACGTCCTGACTTTC
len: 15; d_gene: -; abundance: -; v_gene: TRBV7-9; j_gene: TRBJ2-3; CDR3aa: CASSLGIGGTDTQYF; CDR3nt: TGTGCCAGCAGCTTAGGTATCGGTGGTACAGATACGCAGTATTTT
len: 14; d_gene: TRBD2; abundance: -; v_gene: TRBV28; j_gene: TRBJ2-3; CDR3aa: CASRRAGGTDTQYF; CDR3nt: TGTGCCAGCAGACGGGCGGGGGGCACAGATACGCAGTATTTT
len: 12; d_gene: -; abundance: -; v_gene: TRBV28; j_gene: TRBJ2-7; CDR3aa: CASRYQAYEQYF; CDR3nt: TGTGCCAGCAGGTACCAGGCCTACGAGCAGTACTTC
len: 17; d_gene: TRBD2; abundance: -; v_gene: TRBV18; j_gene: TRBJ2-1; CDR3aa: CASSTRGAGGSYNEQFF; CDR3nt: TGTGCCAGCTCAACTCGAGGGGCGGGGGGCTCCTACAATGAGCAGTTCTTC
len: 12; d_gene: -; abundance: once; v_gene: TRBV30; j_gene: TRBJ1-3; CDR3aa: CAWTIRGNTIYF; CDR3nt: TGTGCCTGGACCATACGGGGAAACACCATATATTTT
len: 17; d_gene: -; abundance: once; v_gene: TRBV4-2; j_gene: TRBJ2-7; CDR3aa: CASSPFGGLLSSYEQYF; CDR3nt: TGTGCCAGCAGCCCTTTTGGCGGGCTCTTGAGCTCCTACGAGCAGTACTTC
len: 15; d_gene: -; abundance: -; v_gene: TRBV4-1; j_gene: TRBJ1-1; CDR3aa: CASSQVGKMNTEAFF; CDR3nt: TGCGCCAGCAGCCAAGTGGGGAAAATGAACACTGAAGCTTTCTTT
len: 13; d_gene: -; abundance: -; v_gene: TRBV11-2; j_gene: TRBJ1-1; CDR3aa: CASSSGMNTEAFF; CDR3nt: TGTGCCAGCAGCTCAGGCATGAACACTGAAGCTTTCTTT
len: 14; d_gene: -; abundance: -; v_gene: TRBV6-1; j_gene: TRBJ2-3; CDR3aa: CASRDSPSTDTQYF; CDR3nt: TGTGCCAGCAGGGACAGTCCTAGCACAGATACGCAGTATTTT
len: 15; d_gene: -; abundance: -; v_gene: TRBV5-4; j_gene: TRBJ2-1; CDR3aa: CASSFTRQSYNEQFF; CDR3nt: TGTGCCAGCAGCTTTACTCGACAGTCATACAATGAGCAGTTCTTC
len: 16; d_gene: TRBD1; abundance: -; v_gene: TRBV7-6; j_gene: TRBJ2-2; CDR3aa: CASSSLGTGIPGELFF; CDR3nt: TGTGCCAGCAGCTCCCTGGGGACAGGGATCCCCGGGGAGCTGTTTTTT
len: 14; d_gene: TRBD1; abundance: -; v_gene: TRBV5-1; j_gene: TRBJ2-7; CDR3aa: CASSPGQGGLEQYF; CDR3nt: TGCGCCAGCAGCCCCGGACAGGGAGGCCTCGAGCAGTACTTC
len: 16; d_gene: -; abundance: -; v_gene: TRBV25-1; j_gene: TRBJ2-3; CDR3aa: CASSGDTGLHTDTQYF; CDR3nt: TGTGCCAGCAGTGGTGATACAGGGCTCCACACAGATACGCAGTATTTT
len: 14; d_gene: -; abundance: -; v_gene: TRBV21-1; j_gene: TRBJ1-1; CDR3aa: CASSNSALNTEAFF; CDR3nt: TGTGCCAGCAGCAATTCAGCCCTGAACACTGAAGCTTTCTTT
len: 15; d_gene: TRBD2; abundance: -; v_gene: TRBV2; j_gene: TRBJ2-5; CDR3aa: CASRGPGGPWGTQYF; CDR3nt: TGTGCCAGCCGGGGGCCGGGAGGGCCCTGGGGGACCCAGTACTTC
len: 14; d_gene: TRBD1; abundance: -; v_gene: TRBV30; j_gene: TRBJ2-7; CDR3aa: CAWNSYRGTSEQYF; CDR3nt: TGTGCCTGGAATTCATACAGGGGTACTAGCGAGCAGTACTTC
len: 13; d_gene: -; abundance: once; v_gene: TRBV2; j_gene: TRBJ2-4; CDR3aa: CASKSEAKNIQYF; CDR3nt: TGTGCCAGCAAGAGCGAAGCCAAAAACATTCAGTACTTC
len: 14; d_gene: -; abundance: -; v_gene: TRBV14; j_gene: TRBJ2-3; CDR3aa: CASSPFRGTDTQYF; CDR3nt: TGTGCCAGCAGCCCCTTCAGGGGAACAGATACGCAGTATTTT
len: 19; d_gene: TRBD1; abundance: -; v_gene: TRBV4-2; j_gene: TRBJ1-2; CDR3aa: CASSQDTRDRGPANYGYTF; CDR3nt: TGTGCCAGCAGCCAAGATACACGGGACAGGGGGCCAGCTAACTATGGCTACACCTTC
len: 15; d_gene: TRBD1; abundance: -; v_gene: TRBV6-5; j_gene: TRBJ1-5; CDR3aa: CASSINRGPDQPQHF; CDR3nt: TGTGCCAGCAGTATAAACAGGGGGCCCGATCAGCCCCAGCATTTT